This entry lists 27 T cell receptor beta chains sequenced from one sample in a study of blood T cell repertoires in COVID-19. Profiling relied on immunoSEQ multiplex PCR, and the TCRdb table lists in-frame clones only, not all of them. The sample gives over 200,000 clones, 75% to 90% of which show up once; about 2.5% is in the top ten. The sequenced sample was peripheral blood. Receptors were obtained from a man aged 30 to 39 with COVID-19, enrolled during active disease.

V gene TRBV14 combines with J gene TRBJ1-2; D is possibly TRBD1 (6 bases). The length of the CDR3 is 19 residues. Trimming left V 0 bases short and J 3 bases short, with 23 bases between. The germline CDR1 and CDR2 sequences are SGHDN and FVKESK. The chain's CDR3 is CASSQDEAGQKRLDYGYTF. In DNA form, the CDR3 reads TGTGCCAGCAGCCAAGATGAGGCCGGACAGAAACGGCTAGACTATGGCTACACCTTC.

The chain uses TRBV11-2 and TRBJ1-2; D possibly corresponds to TRBD1 (5 bases). CDR1 is SGHAT, CDR2 FQNNGV, per germline. V was trimmed by 5 bases and J by 1 base, leaving 14 bases between them. There are 15 residues in the CDR3. CDR3 protein: CASSPWGGNNYGYTF. CDR3 coding DNA: TGTGCCAGCAGCCCCTGGGGCGGGAATAACTATGGCTACACCTTC.

In this sample, this clone turned up once. V usage is TRBV6-2 or TRBV6-3 and J usage is TRBJ2-7; 7 bases agree with TRBD1. CDR1 MNHEY and CDR2 SVGEGT come from the germline V gene. CDR3 length equals 14 residues. Trimming took 1 base from V and 1 from J; bases not matched to a gene: 1. The CDR3 region is CASSYLTGSYEQYF. The CDR3 DNA sequence: TGTGCCAGCAGTTACTTGACAGGGTCCTACGAGCAGTACTTC.

This clone has only one observation. CDR3 in DNA: TGTGCCAGCAGTCCGCCTGACTTGAGTTTCTATGGCTACACCTTC. This sequence encodes CASSPPDLSFYGYTF. The genes are TRBV28 and TRBJ1-2; D remains unclear. Germline V CDR1 and CDR2: MDHEN, SYDVKM. The CDR3 contains 15 residues. V dropped 5 bases and J dropped 4 bases, with 17 bases sitting between them.

The V and J genes are TRBV19 and TRBJ2-7, with D hard to call. This CDR3 is built from 15 residues. The V and J ends lost 7 bases and 5 bases respectively, with 21 bases between them. Germline V gene data show CDR1 as LNHDA and CDR2 as SQIVND (reference sequence). This CDR3 reads CASTSQALVGNEQYF. CDR3 bases: TGTGCCAGTACCTCCCAGGCGCTGGTGGGTAACGAGCAGTACTTC.

The sample holds one count of this clone. In DNA form, the CDR3 reads TGTGCCAGCAGCTCCCCCGACAGGGGGCGATATGGCTACACCTTC. Residues: CASSSPDRGRYGYTF. The chain carries TRBV7-2 and TRBJ1-2; 10 positions match TRBD1. Germline V gives CDR1 SGHTA, CDR2 FQGNSA. The CDR3 consists of 15 residues. The V and J ends lost 4 bases and 5 bases, in that order; junction bases with no gene match: 7. Drawing the rest from reference TRBV7-2 and TRBJ1-2, the complete variable domain is GAGVSQSPSNKVTEKGKDVELRCDPISGHTALYWYRQSLGQGLEFLIYFQGNSAPDKSGLPSDRFSAERTGGSVSTLTIQRTQQEDSAVYLCASSSPDRGRYGYTFGSGTRLTVV.

The CDR3, as DNA: TGTGCCAGCAGCGATATCCGGGACAGACCCTACGAGCAGTACTTC. It translates to CASSDIRDRPYEQYF. This sequence joins TRBV7-9 and TRBJ2-7, with 7 bases lining up with TRBD1. CDR1 and CDR2 from the germline V gene are SEHNR and FQNEAQ (reference sequence). Trimming took 5 bases from V and 2 from J; bases not matched to a gene: 9. CDR3 length equals 15 residues.

The J gene is TRBJ1-4, the V gene TRBV28, with D possibly TRBD1 on 5 matching bases. The CDR3 contains 14 residues. The germline V and J ends were trimmed by 6 bases and 14 bases, with 22 bases remaining between them. CDR1 is MDHEN, CDR2 SYDVKM, per germline. CDR3 in DNA: TGTGCCAGCAGCCCCGCCGGGGGGTTAGTTGCGCTGTTTTTT. It codes for CASSPAGGLVALFF. The full variable domain, completed using reference TRBV28 and TRBJ1-4, is DVKVTQSSRYLVKRTGEKVFLECVQDMDHENMFWYRQDPGLGLRLIYFSYDVKMKEKGDIPEGYSVSREKKERFSLILESASTNQTSMYLCASSPAGGLVALFFGSGTQLSVL.

The chain couples TRBV6-2 or TRBV6-3 to TRBJ2-1, with a tentative D call TRBD1 (6 bases). V lost 5 bases and J 7 bases, leaving 15 bases between the germline ends. CDR1 and CDR2 (germline): MNHEY, SVGEGT. The CDR3 runs 14 residues. Here the CDR3 reads CASSRQGSVNEQFF. The DNA of the CDR3 is TGTGCCAGCAGTCGCCAGGGGAGTGTGAATGAGCAGTTCTTC.

The chain combines TRBV10-2 with TRBJ1-2, with a tentative D call TRBD1 (5 bases). This CDR3 is 15 amino acids long. Trimming cost V 3 bases and J 6 bases, with 17 bases left between them. Germline CDR1 reads WSHSY; CDR2 reads SAAADI. The chain's CDR3 is CASSEVIQGGNGYTF. The CDR3 DNA sequence: TGCGCCAGCAGTGAAGTTATTCAGGGTGGGAATGGCTACACCTTC.

This chain uses TRBV6-5 with TRBJ2-7; the match to TRBD1 covers 9 bases. Germline V gene lookup returns CDR1 MNHEY and CDR2 SVGAGI. J lost 3 bases, V lost 0 bases, and 3 bases had no gene match. The CDR3 is 15 amino acids. The CDR3 DNA reads as TGTGCCAGCAGTTACTCGAGGGACAGGGACTACGAGCAGTACTTC. Its protein is CASSYSRDRDYEQYF.

This clone was recorded only once. The chain has TRBV12-3 or TRBV12-4 and TRBJ1-1; perhaps TRBD1 as D (6 bases). The CDR3 contains 13 residues. V dropped 3 bases and J dropped 4 bases, with 9 bases sitting between them. The CDR3, as DNA: TGTGCCAGCAGTTTTGGGGGCGGCACTGAAGCTTTCTTT. Its protein product is CASSFGGGTEAFF.

The chain couples TRBV7-2 to TRBJ1-3; D gene unclear. V was shortened by 0 bases and J by 0 bases, with 3 bases between the two germline ends. Germline CDR1 reads SGHTA; CDR2 reads FQGNSA. This CDR3 comprises 14 residues. CDR3 sequence (DNA): TGTGCCAGCAGCTTAGCATACTCTGGAAACACCATATATTTT. This encodes CASSLAYSGNTIYF.

The CDR3 nucleotides read TGTGCCAGCAGTGATGGTGACAGGGGGCATCAGCCCCAGCATTTT. This sequence encodes CASSDGDRGHQPQHF. The gene calls are TRBV2 and TRBJ1-5; TRBD1 matches 10 bases. With V trimmed by 3 bases and J by 5 bases, 4 bases remained unmatched. CDR1 is SNHLY and CDR2 is FYNNEI in the germline V gene. This CDR3 contains 15 residues.

This rearrangement joins TRBV3-1 (or the pseudogene TRBV3-2) to TRBJ1-2; 9 bases map to TRBD1. The CDR3 is 14 residues long. CDR1 is LGHDT and CDR2 is YNNKEL in the germline V gene (reference sequence). J gave up 8 bases and V 2 bases, and 6 bases lay outside the gene matches. CDR3 coding DNA: TGTGCCAGCAGCCAACGGGACAGGGCGGGCGGCTACACCTTC. Amino acid sequence: CASSQRDRAGGYTF.

CDR3 sequence reads: CASSLPGSYEQYF. CDR3 nucleotides: TGTGCCAGCAGTTTGCCAGGCTCCTACGAGCAGTACTTC. V gene TRBV28 combines with J gene TRBJ2-7; D unclear. CDR1 is MDHEN, CDR2 SYDVKM, per germline. This CDR3 has 13 amino acids. Deletions cut 3 bases from V and 0 bases from J, with 6 bases between.

V gene TRBV27 combines with J gene TRBJ2-2, with D possibly being TRBD1 (5 bases). The CDR3 has 13 amino acids. Trimming removed 7 bases from V and 2 bases from J, with 8 bases in between. Germline CDR1 and CDR2: MNHEY and SMNVEV (reference sequence). CDR3 protein: CASTGANTGELFF. The CDR3 DNA reads TGTGCCAGCACTGGGGCCAACACCGGGGAGCTGTTTTTT.

This chain joins TRBV19 and TRBJ2-7, with TRBD2 matching 12 bases. The V and J ends lost 4 bases and 4 bases, in that order; junction bases with no gene match: 5. There are 15 residues in the CDR3. The germline CDR1 and CDR2 sequences are LNHDA and SQIVND (reference sequence). CDR3 protein: CASSRLAGEQYEQYF. The CDR3 DNA reads TGTGCCAGTAGTAGACTAGCGGGGGAACAATACGAGCAGTACTTC.

The chain's CDR3 is CASSYSKGQGNTIYF. CDR3 coding DNA: TGTGCCAGCAGTTACTCGAAGGGACAGGGGAACACCATATATTTT. V gene TRBV6-5 combines with J gene TRBJ1-3, with TRBD1 matching 10 bases. The ends lost 0 bases at V and 7 bases at J; junction bases unmatched: 3. This CDR3 is 15 amino acids long. CDR1 is MNHEY and CDR2 is SVGAGI in the germline V gene.

The chain uses TRBV19 and TRBJ2-1, with D unresolved. V dropped 5 bases and J dropped 5 bases, with 16 bases sitting between them. This CDR3 is built from 15 residues. Per germline, CDR1 LNHDA and CDR2 SQIVND (reference sequence). The CDR3 nucleotides read TGTGCCAGTAGTGCACAAATACGATTAAACAATGAGCAGTTCTTC. Protein sequence: CASSAQIRLNNEQFF.

The chain links TRBV4-3 to TRBJ1-6; maybe TRBD1 (5 bases). Per germline, CDR1 LGHNA and CDR2 YSLEER. Trimming pared 0 bases from V and 10 bases from J, leaving 10 bases between. The CDR3 is made up of 14 amino acids. CDR3 region: CASSQDAGKSPLHF. The CDR3 DNA sequence: TGCGCCAGCAGCCAAGATGCAGGGAAGTCACCCCTCCACTTT.

This chain links TRBV29-1 with TRBJ2-2, with D perhaps TRBD1 (6 bases). The CDR3 has 13 amino acids. V was shortened by 7 bases and J by 7 bases, with 16 bases between the two germline ends. CDR1 and CDR2 (germline): SQVTM, ANQGSEA. CDR3 bases: TGCAGCGCTAAACAGGGTTTGGGCGGGGAGCTGTTTTTT. It translates to CSAKQGLGGELFF.

The sample holds one count of this clone. The rearrangement links TRBV21-1 to TRBJ1-2; the DNA was not compared with TRBD1, the D call given in the table. TRBV21-1 corresponds to a pseudogene. The length of the CDR3 is 14 residues. As DNA, the CDR3 is TGTGCCAGCACCGATAGACAGGGCTACTATGGCTACACCTTC. This sequence encodes CASTDRQGYYGYTF.

The chain carries TRBV25-1 and TRBJ1-1; the D gene is possibly TRBD1 (5 bases). Per germline, CDR1 MGHDK and CDR2 SYGVNS. The CDR3 runs to 11 residues. The germline V and J ends were trimmed by 8 bases and 8 bases, with 12 bases remaining between them. The CDR3 bases are TGTGCCAGCCACCAAAACAGGGAAGCTTTCTTT. It is translated as CASHQNREAFF.

V usage is TRBV7-9 and J usage is TRBJ2-7; TRBD1 aligns across 7 bases. The CDR3 loop spans 14 amino acids. From germline, CDR1 is SEHNR and CDR2 FQNEAQ (reference sequence). J gave up 3 bases and V 5 bases, and 7 bases lay outside the gene matches. CDR3 in DNA: TGTGCCAGCAGCCCCACAGACAGGGTCTACGAGCAGTACTTC. Amino acid sequence: CASSPTDRVYEQYF. Drawing the rest from reference TRBV7-9 and TRBJ2-7, the complete variable domain is DTGVSQNPRHKITKRGQNVTFRCDPISEHNRLYWYRQTLGQGPEFLTYFQNEAQLEKSRLLSDRFSAERPKGSFSTLEIQRTEQGDSAMYLCASSPTDRVYEQYFGPGTRLTVT.

The rearrangement uses TRBV19 and TRBJ2-4, with TRBD2 matching over 8 bases. V lost 5 bases and J lost 1; bases outside the gene matches: 10. This CDR3 has 17 residues. Germline-derived CDR1 and CDR2 are LNHDA and SQIVND (reference sequence). In DNA, the CDR3 is TGTGCCAGTAGTTATGTAGCGGGGCTGGTGGCCAAAAACATTCAGTACTTC. Translating gives CASSYVAGLVAKNIQYF.

The chain joins TRBV7-9 to TRBJ2-1, with 7 bases that match TRBD1. Germline lookup yields CDR1 SEHNR and CDR2 FQNEAQ (reference sequence). J gave up 6 bases and V 8 bases, and 16 bases lay outside the gene matches. This CDR3 has 16 amino acids. CDR3 coding DNA: TGTGCCAGCCCCCGCAACGACAGGGCGGTATTCAATGAGCAGTTCTTC. Protein: CASPRNDRAVFNEQFF. The full variable domain, rest sourced from reference TRBV7-9 and TRBJ2-1, is DTGVSQNPRHKITKRGQNVTFRCDPISEHNRLYWYRQTLGQGPEFLTYFQNEAQLEKSRLLSDRFSAERPKGSFSTLEIQRTEQGDSAMYLCASPRNDRAVFNEQFFGPGTRLTVL.